The rows below give T cell receptor beta chains drawn from one sample of a study of T cells after yellow fever vaccination. TCRdb redid the calling of the 5' RACE reads with MiXCR, one entry per CDR3 protein. The sample consists of nearly 350,000 distinct CDR3 sequences, around 8.1% of them appearing once. The sequenced sample was PBMCs, obtained roughly 45 days after the first yellow fever vaccination. These receptors were obtained from a man aged 18 to 35 who received the YFV17D yellow fever vaccine. The CDR3 runs from the conserved cysteine through the conserved F or W. The D gene is left open where the match is weak. Clone size, where shown, is once, few, many, or a class for clones that have expanded.

D gene,clone size,V gene,J gene,CDR3 DNA,CDR3 protein
NA,many,TRBV12-3/TRBV12-4,TRBJ1-4,TGTGCCAGCAGCCGACAGATCCCAGCAACTAATGAAAAACTGTTTTTT,CASSRQIPATNEKLFF
NA,few,TRBV4-1,TRBJ2-6,TGCGCCAGCAGCCAGGATTACCCCGCGAGCACAGCCATCTCTGGGGCCAACGTCCTGACTTTC,CASSQDYPASTAISGANVLTF
NA,few,TRBV2,TRBJ2-3,TGTGCCAGCAGGGAATCAGATACGCAGTATTTT,CASRESDTQYF
NA,many,TRBV14,TRBJ1-6,TGTGCCAGCAGCCAAGAGGGGGCTCTCGGTACACCCCTCCACTTT,CASSQEGALGTPLHF
NA,many,TRBV5-1,TRBJ1-2,TGCGCCAGCAGCTTTCCCACGGGAGATGGCTACACCTTC,CASSFPTGDGYTF
TRBD1,few,TRBV11-2,TRBJ2-1,TGTGCCAGCAGCCCGCGACAGGGGGCGAGTCGATTGCTGTACAATGAGCAGTTCTTC,CASSPRQGASRLLYNEQFF
NA,NA,TRBV12-3/TRBV12-4,TRBJ1-5,TGTGCCAGCAGATTCAGCAATCAGCCCCAGCATTTT,CASRFSNQPQHF
TRBD1,NA,TRBV4-2,TRBJ1-1,TGTGCCAGCAGCGGGAGAGACAGGGGAGAGTCCTATTCAGGCACTGAAGCTTTCTTT,CASSGRDRGESYSGTEAFF
NA,NA,TRBV3-1,TRBJ2-7,TGTGCCAGCAGCCAAGTAGAGGGTAACGAGCAGTACTTC,CASSQVEGNEQYF
TRBD2,few,TRBV24-1,TRBJ2-5,TGTGCCACCAGTGAAGGACTAGCGGCCAGACGTACACAAGAGACCCAGTACTTC,CATSEGLAARRTQETQYF
NA,NA,TRBV24-1,TRBJ2-1,TGTGCCACCAGTGCCTCGGACAGAGAGCAGTTCTTC,CATSASDREQFF
NA,NA,TRBV5-1,TRBJ1-3,TGCGCCAGCTCGGAGGCAACTGGAAACACCATATATTTT,CASSEATGNTIYF
NA,few,TRBV5-1,TRBJ2-7,TGCGCCAGCAGCTTAGGGGACACCTCTCCCTTGGAGCAGTACTTC,CASSLGDTSPLEQYF
NA,NA,TRBV15,TRBJ1-4,TGTGCCACCAGCAGAGACAGGGATAATGAAAAACTGTTTTTT,CATSRDRDNEKLFF
NA,few,TRBV5-4,TRBJ2-2,TGTGCCAGCAGGTTCTGCAGGGATATCTTGTACACCGGGGAGCTGTTTTTT,CASRFCRDILYTGELFF
NA,few,TRBV5-1,TRBJ1-1,TGCGCCAGCAGCTCGACGGGTCGGGGTGAAGCTTTCTTT,CASSSTGRGEAFF
NA,few,TRBV3-1,TRBJ2-5,TGTGCCAGCAGCCAAGATGGAGGCACGACGGAGACCCAGTACTTC,CASSQDGGTTETQYF
TRBD2,NA,TRBV20-1,TRBJ2-2,TGCAGTGCTGCCGGGACTAGAACCGGGGAGCTGTTTTTT,CSAAGTRTGELFF
NA,NA,TRBV7-3,TRBJ2-2,TGTGCCAGCAGCACACAGGGTGGCGGGGAGCTGTTTTTT,CASSTQGGGELFF
TRBD1,NA,TRBV6-4,TRBJ2-2,TGTGCCAGCAGTGACGGGACAGGGGGCAACACCGGGGAGCTGTTTTTT,CASSDGTGGNTGELFF
NA,NA,TRBV2,TRBJ1-3,TGTGCCAGCAGTGAAATAGTTTACTCTGGAAACACCATATATTTT,CASSEIVYSGNTIYF
TRBD2,few,TRBV6-5,TRBJ2-3,TGTGCCAGCAGTTATTCTAGCGGGGGGGGTGAAGATACGCAGTATTTT,CASSYSSGGGEDTQYF
TRBD1,NA,TRBV7-9,TRBJ2-4,TGTGCCAGCAGCTCGGGACAGGGGAGCGGCATTCAGTACTTC,CASSSGQGSGIQYF
NA,few,TRBV15,TRBJ2-2,TGTGCCACCAGTCCCGGATGGGTCCCCGGGGAGCTGTTTTTT,CATSPGWVPGELFF
NA,NA,TRBV5-6,TRBJ1-2,TGTGCCAGCAGCGACGGGGTCCCTTGCTATGGCTACACCTTC,CASSDGVPCYGYTF
NA,many,TRBV4-2,TRBJ1-5,TGTGCCAGCAGCCAAGGACAGGAGAGGCCCCAGCATTTT,CASSQGQERPQHF
NA,NA,TRBV12-3/TRBV12-4,TRBJ2-3,TGTGCCAGCAGCCCCACTAACACAGATACGCAGTATTTT,CASSPTNTDTQYF
TRBD1,NA,TRBV19,TRBJ1-1,TGTGCCAGTAGTATCCGGACAGGGTGGGCCACTGAAGCTTTCTTT,CASSIRTGWATEAFF
NA,few,TRBV7-2,TRBJ1-5,TGTGCCAGCAGCTTAATGAGGGTAAATCAGCCCCAGCATTTT,CASSLMRVNQPQHF
NA,NA,TRBV4-1,TRBJ2-1,TGCGCCAGCAGCCTGCGCCGGACTAACGAGCAGTTCTTC,CASSLRRTNEQFF
TRBD2,many,TRBV14,TRBJ2-1,TGTGCCTCGGGGGGACTATACAATGAGCAGTTCTTC,CASGGLYNEQFF
TRBD1,NA,TRBV30,TRBJ1-4,TGTGCCTGGAGTTTTCCGGGACAGGGATGGGAAAAACTGTTTTTT,CAWSFPGQGWEKLFF
NA,NA,TRBV6-2/TRBV6-3,TRBJ2-1,TGTGCCACCAAGTCTAACGAGGATGAGCAGTTCTTC,CATKSNEDEQFF
NA,NA,TRBV7-2,TRBJ2-7,TGTGCCAGCAGCATACAGTGGTACGAGCAGTACTTC,CASSIQWYEQYF
NA,NA,TRBV5-1,TRBJ1-2,TGCGCCAGCATGGCCGGCCTCACCCGGGGGGATGGCTACACCTTC,CASMAGLTRGDGYTF
NA,few,TRBV7-2,TRBJ1-4,TGTGCCAGCAGCAAAAATGGATACAACAAGGAAGAAAAACTGTTTTTT,CASSKNGYNKEEKLFF
NA,few,TRBV2,TRBJ2-1,TGTGCCAGCAGAGGACTGGAATCCTACAATGAGCAGTTCTTC,CASRGLESYNEQFF
NA,NA,TRBV5-6,TRBJ1-2,TGTGCCAGCAGCCCAGGACGATATGGCTACACCTTC,CASSPGRYGYTF